This is a list of T cell receptor beta chains from one sample in a study of cytomegalovirus exposure and HLA in healthy donors. TCRdb's table, derived via immunoSEQ multiplex PCR, lists solely in-frame clones and lacks some. The top ten clones hold less than 3.5% of a sample with fewer than 200,000 clones, more than 65% of them seen once. The sample was PBMCs. Receptors originate from a woman between 40 and 50 years old in good health and CMV-seropositive. Both conserved end residues are part of each CDR3. Each record gives: CDR3 protein, CDR3 DNA, D gene, V gene, clone size, J gene. D genes are given only for firm matches. Not all rows give a size; the values are once, few, many and, for expanded clones, a class.

CASSHTGVRNTEAFF,TGTGCCAGCAGCCACACAGGGGTGCGGAACACTGAAGCTTTCTTT,TRBD1,TRBV4-2,few,TRBJ1-1
CASSPNEPGTSSFQTQYF,TGCGCCAGCAGCCCCAACGAGCCGGGGACTAGTTCCTTTCAGACCCAGTACTTC,TRBD2,TRBV4-1,-,TRBJ2-5
CASSITGWEGSKNIQYF,TGTGCCAGTAGTATAACCGGGTGGGAGGGGTCCAAAAACATTCAGTACTTC,TRBD2,TRBV19,-,TRBJ2-4
CASSLSGSGRWETQYF,TGTGCCAGCAGCTTATCGGGCAGCGGGAGATGGGAGACCCAGTACTTC,TRBD2,TRBV7-2,-,TRBJ2-5
CASSSYTSGNYGYTF,TGTGCCAGCAGTTCTTACACCAGCGGGAACTATGGCTACACCTTC,-,TRBV28,-,TRBJ1-2
CASSHQGAKNEQYF,TGTGCCAGCAGCCATCAGGGGGCTAAGAACGAGCAGTACTTC,TRBD1,TRBV7-8,-,TRBJ2-7
CAIRVTGPRDGYTF,TGTGCCATCAGGGTCACAGGGCCAAGGGATGGCTACACCTTC,-,TRBV10-3,-,TRBJ1-2
CASSPGTGRWETQYF,TGTGCCAGCAGTCCCGGGACAGGGAGGTGGGAGACCCAGTACTTC,TRBD1,TRBV27,-,TRBJ2-5
CASSGTTGNQPQHF,TGTGCCAGCAGTGGGACGACAGGGAATCAGCCCCAGCATTTT,TRBD1,TRBV2,-,TRBJ1-5
CSVARGSSTDTQYF,TGCAGCGTTGCGCGGGGTAGTAGCACAGATACGCAGTATTTT,-,TRBV29-1,-,TRBJ2-3
CASSLNAVGQYF,TGTGCCAGCAGCTTAAATGCGGTCGGGCAGTACTTC,-,TRBV5-8,-,TRBJ2-7
CASIPNSYNEQFF,TGTGCCAGCATCCCCAATTCCTACAATGAGCAGTTCTTC,-,TRBV6-1,-,TRBJ2-1
CASSLRTSGRVSEQYF,TGTGCCAGCAGTTTAAGGACTAGCGGGAGGGTTAGCGAGCAGTACTTC,TRBD2,TRBV27,few,TRBJ2-7
CASSSLQGYTF,TGTGCCAGCAGTTCCCTACAGGGTTACACCTTC,-,TRBV28,-,TRBJ1-2
CASSSGTPRSEQYF,TGTGCCAGCAGTTCCGGGACACCTCGCAGCGAGCAGTACTTC,-,TRBV28,-,TRBJ2-7
CASSLDATQETQYF,TGTGCCAGCAGCTTGGATGCGACTCAAGAGACCCAGTACTTC,-,TRBV5-4,-,TRBJ2-5
CASSLDQGTYEQYF,TGTGCCAGCAGCTTGGATCAGGGGACCTACGAGCAGTACTTC,-,TRBV5-6,few,TRBJ2-7
CASSALLLAGGTYEQYF,TGTGCCAGCAGTGCCCTCCTTCTAGCGGGAGGGACCTACGAGCAGTACTTC,TRBD2,TRBV6-1,-,TRBJ2-7
CASRAGGPTTEAFF,TGTGCCAGCAGGGCAGGGGGCCCGACCACTGAAGCTTTCTTT,TRBD1,TRBV28,-,TRBJ1-1
CASSKVRGGAGGAEAFF,TGTGCCAGCAGCAAAGTACGGGGGGGCGCAGGGGGGGCTGAAGCTTTCTTT,TRBD1,TRBV7-9,-,TRBJ1-1
CASSPPGQGAYETQYF,TGTGCCAGCTCACCACCGGGACAGGGGGCTTATGAGACCCAGTACTTC,TRBD1,TRBV18,-,TRBJ2-5
CASSLAGDLEAFF,TGTGCCAGCAGCTTAGCAGGAGACCTTGAAGCTTTCTTT,-,TRBV7-6,-,TRBJ1-1
CASSLAPGQGNEKLFF,TGTGCCAGCTCACTCGCCCCGGGACAGGGCAATGAAAAACTGTTTTTT,TRBD1,TRBV18,once,TRBJ1-4
CASSLVLAGRFSVNEQFF,TGCGCCAGCAGCTTGGTGCTAGCGGGGCGGTTTTCCGTTAATGAGCAGTTCTTC,TRBD2,TRBV5-1,-,TRBJ2-1
CASSGGTGRSNTEAFF,TGCGCCAGCAGCGGCGGGACAGGCCGTTCGAACACTGAAGCTTTCTTT,TRBD1,TRBV5-1,-,TRBJ1-1
CASSRTSGGHNEQFF,TGTGCCAGCAGCCGGACTAGCGGGGGCCACAATGAGCAGTTCTTC,TRBD2,TRBV4-2,few,TRBJ2-1
CASSSGDVNEQYF,TGTGCCAGCAGTTCCGGGGATGTCAACGAGCAGTACTTC,-,TRBV28,-,TRBJ2-7
CASSADRDGNTIYF,TGTGCCAGCAGTGCCGACAGGGATGGAAACACCATATATTTT,TRBD1,TRBV7-9,few,TRBJ1-3
CAIRDTINYGYTF,TGTGCCATCAGGGACACGATTAACTATGGCTACACCTTC,-,TRBV10-3,few,TRBJ1-2
CASSPSDRGRTNEKLFF,TGTGCCAGCTCACCATCGGACAGAGGGAGAACTAATGAAAAACTGTTTTTT,-,TRBV18,-,TRBJ1-4
CASSQESDEQFF,TGCGCCAGCAGCCAAGAGTCGGATGAGCAGTTCTTC,-,TRBV4-3,-,TRBJ2-1
CSSSRDDQPQHF,TGTTCCAGCAGCCGGGATGATCAGCCCCAGCATTTT,-,TRBV7-9,-,TRBJ1-5
CASSRQGNEIGETQYF,TGTGCCAGCTCACGACAGGGGAATGAGATAGGAGAGACCCAGTACTTC,TRBD1,TRBV18,few,TRBJ2-5
CASSPPGGTEAFF,TGTGCCAGCTCGCCTCCAGGGGGCACTGAAGCTTTCTTT,TRBD1,TRBV18,-,TRBJ1-1
CASSSQRDPQETQYF,TGTGCCAGCAGCTCCCAGCGGGACCCTCAAGAGACCCAGTACTTC,TRBD2,TRBV5-4,-,TRBJ2-5
CASRIQGESNYGYTF,TGTGCCAGCAGGATACAGGGAGAGAGTAACTATGGCTACACCTTC,-,TRBV6-5,few,TRBJ1-2
CASSAQGVSNSPLHF,TGTGCCAGCAGCGCACAGGGTGTGAGTAATTCACCCCTCCACTTT,-,TRBV7-9,-,TRBJ1-6
CASSSMVAGGREQYF,TGTGCCAGCAGTTCAATGGTTGCAGGGGGTCGGGAGCAGTACTTC,TRBD1,TRBV28,-,TRBJ2-7